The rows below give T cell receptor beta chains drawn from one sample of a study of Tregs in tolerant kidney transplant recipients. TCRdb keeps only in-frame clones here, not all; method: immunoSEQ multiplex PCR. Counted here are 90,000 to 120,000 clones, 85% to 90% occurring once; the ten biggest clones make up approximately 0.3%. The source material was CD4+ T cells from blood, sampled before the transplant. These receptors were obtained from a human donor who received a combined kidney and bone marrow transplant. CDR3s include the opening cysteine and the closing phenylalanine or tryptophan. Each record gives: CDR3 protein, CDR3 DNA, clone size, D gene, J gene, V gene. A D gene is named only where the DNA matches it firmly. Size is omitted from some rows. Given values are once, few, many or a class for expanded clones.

CASSPGTGGTTGELFF TGCGCCAGCAGTCCCGGGACAGGGGGTACCACCGGGGAGCTGTTTTTT . TRBD1 TRBJ2-2 TRBV5-1
CAISGSRGETQYF TGTGCCATCAGTGGGAGCCGAGGAGAGACCCAGTACTTC . . TRBJ2-5 TRBV10-3
CASGAFEAFF TGTGCCAGTGGGGCGTTTGAAGCTTTCTTT . . TRBJ1-1 TRBV19
CASSPTTSGAPGELFF TGTGCCAGCAGCCCTACGACTAGCGGGGCCCCCGGGGAGCTGTTTTTT . TRBD2 TRBJ2-2 TRBV11-3
CASSRRQGAADTQYF TGTGCCAGCAGTCGACGACAGGGGGCTGCAGATACGCAGTATTTT once TRBD1 TRBJ2-3 TRBV27
CASSVGSNQPQHF TGTGCCAGCAGCGTGGGCAGCAATCAGCCCCAGCATTTT . . TRBJ1-5 TRBV9
CASSIFGQGNYGYTF TGTGCCAGTAGTATTTTCGGACAGGGGAACTATGGCTACACCTTC . TRBD1 TRBJ1-2 TRBV19
CAWSARAAGELFF TGTGCCTGGAGTGCCAGGGCGGCCGGGGAGCTGTTTTTT few . TRBJ2-2 TRBV30
CASSLSRDTQYF TGTGCCAGCAGCTTAAGTAGAGATACGCAGTATTTT . . TRBJ2-3 TRBV9
CASSVGAGRGPRRNEQFF TGTGCCAGCAGCGTAGGGGCGGGCAGGGGGCCAAGACGGAATGAGCAGTTCTTC . TRBD1 TRBJ2-1 TRBV9
CASSLVGGASNGELFF TGTGCCAGCAGCTTAGTCGGGGGTGCGTCCAACGGGGAGCTGTTTTTT . . TRBJ2-2 TRBV7-9
CASGLVIAGATDTQYF TGTGCTAGTGGTTTGGTAATTGCGGGAGCAACAGATACGCAGTATTTT . TRBD2 TRBJ2-3 TRBV12-5
CASSGSPATNEKLFF TGTGCTTCCTCGGGGAGCCCTGCAACTAATGAAAAACTGTTTTTT . . TRBJ1-4 TRBV19
CATQTGTGRRSTEAFF TGTGCCACCCAAACCGGGACAGGGAGAAGGAGCACTGAAGCTTTCTTT . TRBD1 TRBJ1-1 TRBV6-6
CASSSRQFNQPQHF TGTGCCAGCAGTTCTAGACAGTTCAATCAGCCCCAGCATTTT . . TRBJ1-5 TRBV27
CASSPGQGHEQYF TGTGCCAGCTCACCCGGACAGGGCCACGAGCAGTACTTC . TRBD1 TRBJ2-7 TRBV18
CASSPDRGGNQPQHF TGTGCCAGCTCCCCGGACAGGGGAGGCAATCAGCCCCAGCATTTT . TRBD1 TRBJ1-5 TRBV18
CASSFKIPGQGLNTEAFF TGTGCCAGCAGTTTTAAAATCCCGGGACAGGGATTGAACACTGAAGCTTTCTTT . TRBD1 TRBJ1-1 TRBV27
CASSPPGLAIYNEQFF TGTGCCAGCAGTCCTCCGGGACTAGCGATATACAATGAGCAGTTCTTC . TRBD2 TRBJ2-1 TRBV27
CASRPPTGSSPDTQYF TGTGCAAGTCGCCCCCCGACAGGGTCGTCCCCAGATACGCAGTATTTT . . TRBJ2-3 TRBV12-2
CASSMGGSGNRLETQYF TGTGCCAGCAGCATGGGCGGTAGCGGGAACAGACTAGAGACCCAGTACTTC . TRBD2 TRBJ2-5 TRBV5-4
CASSYSGQDGQPQHF TGTGCCAGCAGTTACTCCGGACAGGATGGACAGCCCCAGCATTTT few TRBD1 TRBJ1-5 TRBV6-6
CASSPSQAPEKLFF TGTGCCAGCTCACCCTCCCAGGCACCTGAAAAACTGTTTTTT . . TRBJ1-4 TRBV18
CASSLDRGAQYF TGTGCCAGCAGCCTGGACAGGGGAGCGCAGTATTTT . TRBD1 TRBJ2-3 TRBV11-3
CASRRGSTDTQYF TGTGCCAGCAGACGAGGAAGCACAGATACGCAGTATTTT . . TRBJ2-3 TRBV6-1
CASSSGRDTEKLFF TGTGCCAGCAGTAGCGGTAGGGATACTGAAAAACTGTTTTTT . . TRBJ1-4 TRBV6-5
CASSIGGGSGTGELFF TGTGCCAGTAGTATAGGAGGGGGCTCGGGGACCGGGGAGCTGTTTTTT . TRBD1 TRBJ2-2 TRBV19
CASSDQGRETQYF TGTGCCAGCAGCGACCAAGGGAGGGAGACCCAGTACTTC . . TRBJ2-5 TRBV2
CATADRAYEQYF TGTGCCACCGCGGACAGGGCCTACGAGCAGTACTTC once TRBD1 TRBJ2-7 TRBV2
CASSRGQGPYEQYF TGTGCCAGCAGCCGGGGACAGGGACCGTACGAGCAGTACTTC . TRBD1 TRBJ2-7 TRBV7-9
CASSAGLAGVETQYF TGTGCCAGCAGCGCGGGACTAGCGGGAGTAGAGACCCAGTACTTC . TRBD2 TRBJ2-5 TRBV9
CASIRTSGLYEQYF TGTGCCAGCATCCGGACTAGCGGACTCTACGAGCAGTACTTC once TRBD2 TRBJ2-7 TRBV6-1
CASNKQGNTEAFF TGTGCCAGTAACAAACAGGGGAACACTGAAGCTTTCTTT . . TRBJ1-1 TRBV19
CAISELAEETQYF TGTGCCATCAGTGAGTTAGCAGAGGAGACCCAGTACTTC few . TRBJ2-5 TRBV10-3
CASSPGQGSGYTF TGTGCCAGCAGCCCGGGACAGGGGAGCGGCTACACCTTC few TRBD1 TRBJ1-2 TRBV5-5
CASSLVVGGAYQETQYF TGTGCCAGCAGCTTAGTTGTCGGGGGGGCGTACCAAGAGACCCAGTACTTC once TRBD2 TRBJ2-5 TRBV13
CASKDSPLDYNEQFF TGTGCCAGTAAGGACAGCCCTCTAGACTACAATGAGCAGTTCTTC . . TRBJ2-1 TRBV19
CASSLAGGSYEQYF TGCGCCAGCTCTTTAGCGGGTGGCTCCTACGAGCAGTACTTC . TRBD2 TRBJ2-7 TRBV10-2
CASSLGQGDAFF TGTGCCAGCAGCCTAGGACAGGGCGACGCTTTCTTT . TRBD1 TRBJ1-1 TRBV13
CASSTSGGATGNTIYF TGTGCCAGCAGCACCTCAGGGGGCGCGACTGGAAACACCATATATTTT once TRBD1 TRBJ1-3 TRBV11-2
CASSPRGQAETQYF TGTGCCAGCTCACCGAGGGGACAGGCGGAGACCCAGTACTTC . TRBD1 TRBJ2-5 TRBV18
CASSHEKTSGGYYEQYF TGTGCCAGTAGTCACGAGAAAACTAGCGGAGGGTACTACGAGCAGTACTTC . TRBD2 TRBJ2-7 TRBV19
CASSFYAWQGEKLFF TGTGCCAGCAGTTTTTACGCGTGGCAGGGTGAAAAACTGTTTTTT . . TRBJ1-4 TRBV28
CASSPGQGARSGNTIYF TGTGCCAGCAGCCCGGGACAGGGTGCCCGCTCTGGAAACACCATATATTTT once TRBD1 TRBJ1-3 TRBV7-2
CASSADRPTYGYTF TGTGCCAGCAGTGCGGACAGACCTACCTATGGCTACACCTTC few . TRBJ1-2 TRBV2
CASSFGRTAPTVSYEQYF TGCGCCAGCAGCTTTGGACGGACAGCCCCGACTGTCTCCTACGAGCAGTACTTC . . TRBJ2-7 TRBV5-1
CASSSHRGRNTEAFF TGTGCCAGCAGTTCCCACAGGGGGAGGAACACTGAAGCTTTCTTT . TRBD1 TRBJ1-1 TRBV2
CASSFGTGGAYSNQPQHF TGTGCCAGCAGCTTCGGGACAGGGGGCGCCTATAGCAATCAGCCCCAGCATTTT . TRBD1 TRBJ1-5 TRBV5-4
CASSMQYTGELFF TGTGCCAGTAGTATGCAGTACACCGGGGAGCTGTTTTTT . . TRBJ2-2 TRBV19
CASRSPGQGFYGYTF TGTGCCAGCAGATCCCCGGGACAGGGGTTTTATGGCTACACCTTC . TRBD1 TRBJ1-2 TRBV11-2